The rows below give T cell receptor beta chains drawn from one sample of a study of a mutant IDH1 vaccine in newly diagnosed glioma. Their target antigens are unknown. Clones were sequenced by immunoSEQ multiplex PCR, and TCRdb holds only the in-frame ones, with some missing. There are 35,000 to 50,000 clones in the sample; 80% to 95% occur only once, and 3.9% lies in the top ten. The specimen comprised PBMCs, sampled from a glioma patient whose treatment included an IDH1 peptide vaccine. Receptors originate from a man in his forties or fifties with glioma. Both conserved end residues are part of each CDR3.

J gene: TRBJ1-4
V gene: TRBV5-6
CDR3 protein: CASSSAGTAYEKLFF

J gene: TRBJ1-3
V gene: TRBV29-1
CDR3 protein: CSIAGGAGNTIYF

J gene: TRBJ1-5
V gene: TRBV28
CDR3 protein: CASRSPGQGFNQPQHF

J gene: TRBJ2-1
V gene: TRBV6-1
CDR3 protein: CASSEPTRPNEQFF

J gene: TRBJ2-1
V gene: TRBV11-2
CDR3 protein: CASSLVGDEQFF

J gene: TRBJ2-2
V gene: TRBV9
CDR3 protein: CASSVDPAGGPRTGTGELFF

J gene: TRBJ1-6
V gene: TRBV9
CDR3 protein: CASSVVGQLNSPLHF

J gene: TRBJ1-4
V gene: TRBV19
CDR3 protein: CASSNPRGGNEKLFF

J gene: TRBJ2-5
V gene: TRBV7-2
CDR3 protein: CASSLRGGYRETQYF

J gene: TRBJ1-1
V gene: TRBV28
CDR3 protein: CASSLPAGQGEAFF

J gene: TRBJ2-2
V gene: TRBV27
CDR3 protein: CASSLGTSGHTGELFF

J gene: TRBJ2-2
V gene: TRBV9
CDR3 protein: CASRPTGLGTGELFF

J gene: TRBJ2-7
V gene: TRBV7-9
CDR3 protein: CASSAAGRTYEQYF

J gene: TRBJ1-4
V gene: TRBV4-2
CDR3 protein: CASSQDPFLTGINEKLFF

J gene: TRBJ2-7
V gene: TRBV2
CDR3 protein: CASRKDLSGYEQYF

J gene: TRBJ2-6
V gene: TRBV19
CDR3 protein: CASSAISSGANVLTF